One sample yielded the 23 T cell receptor beta chains listed below, sequenced in a study of type 1 regulatory T cells. Each CDR3 protein is one row after TCRdb ran MiXCR on the reads. The sample has about 68,000 distinct CDR3 sequences, about 60% seen once; the top ten hold 7.6%. These TCRs are of unknown antigen specificity. Input material: cultured T cells, either the whole culture or a sorted T cell fraction (not recorded which). Stated subset: Tr1-enriched cell product generated in vitro against host alloantigens. The receptors come from a human donor in good health.

The J gene is TRBJ2-1, the V gene TRBV5-6; D remains unclear. Trimming removed 2 bases at V and 5 bases at J, with 5 bases between. CDR1 SGHDT and CDR2 YYEEEE come from the germline V gene. This CDR3 spans 12 amino acids. This CDR3 is CASSLVNNEQFF. CDR3 coding DNA: TGTGCCAGCAGCTTAGTAAACAATGAGCAGTTCTTC.

This clonotype came up a few times. This sequence joins TRBV28 and TRBJ2-3; unclear D gene. The CDR3 is 10 amino acids. V lost 6 bases to trimming and J lost 14 bases, with 12 bases between them. The germline V gene encodes CDR1 MDHEN and CDR2 SYDVKM. The CDR3 protein is CASSSNDRYF. The CDR3, as DNA: TGTGCCAGCAGCAGCAACGATCGGTATTTT.

DNA of the CDR3: TGTGCCAGCAGCCCATCTGATCCCGGGAGCACAGATACGCAGTATTTT. It specifies CASSPSDPGSTDTQYF. The chain links TRBV7-9 to TRBJ2-3; D not resolved. In germline, CDR1 is SEHNR, CDR2 FQNEAQ (reference sequence). The CDR3 is made up of 16 amino acids. With 5 bases removed from V and 0 bases from J, the gap between germline ends came to 15 bases.

This clonotype was seen a handful of times. For the CDR3, the DNA is TGTGCCAGCAGCCGCGTACAGGGGTTAGCCAAAAACATTCAGTACTTC. Protein: CASSRVQGLAKNIQYF. The chain links TRBV7-2 to TRBJ2-4; 7 nucleotides align to TRBD1. Germline CDR1 reads SGHTA; CDR2 reads FQGNSA. The V and J ends lost 5 bases and 0 bases, in that order; junction bases with no gene match: 7. This CDR3 is 16 amino acids long.

This chain connects TRBV20-1 to TRBJ2-6; D ambiguous. CDR1 is DFQATT and CDR2 is SNEGSKA in the germline V gene (reference sequence). V shed 6 bases and J shed 2 bases, with 14 bases lying between them. The CDR3 is 15 residues long. The CDR3 nucleotides are TGCAGTGCCCTGACCGAGACGGCTGGGGCCAACGTCCTGACTTTC. It is translated as CSALTETAGANVLTF.

V gene TRBV27 combines with J gene TRBJ2-7; tentatively, D is TRBD2 (6 bases). This CDR3 comprises 15 residues. Germline V gene sequence: CDR1 MNHEY, CDR2 SMNVEV (reference sequence). The V and J ends lost 8 bases and 6 bases respectively, with 23 bases between them. In DNA, the CDR3 is TGTGCCAGCTCCAATCGAGCGGGTTGGAGGGGCGAGCAGTACTTC. This translates into CASSNRAGWRGEQYF.

V usage is TRBV20-1 and J usage is TRBJ2-1; 10 positions match TRBD2. The germline V gene encodes CDR1 DFQATT and CDR2 SNEGSKA (reference sequence). The CDR3 spans 14 residues. V shed 5 bases and J 4 bases; nucleotides not matched to a gene: 5. The DNA of the CDR3 is TGCAGTGCTTCCCCACTAGCGGGGTACAATGAGCAGTTCTTC. Protein sequence: CSASPLAGYNEQFF.

The chain employs TRBV2 and TRBJ2-7; either TRBD1 or TRBD2 may supply D (6 bases each). The CDR3 totals 12 residues. Germline CDR1 and CDR2: SNHLY and FYNNEI. V dropped 6 bases and J dropped 5 bases, with 11 bases sitting between them. CDR3 protein: CASSGGGNEQYF. CDR3 DNA sequence: TGTGCCAGCAGCGGAGGGGGGAACGAGCAGTACTTC.

V gene TRBV29-1 combines with J gene TRBJ2-1, with 8 bases fitting TRBD2. Germline lookup yields CDR1 SQVTM and CDR2 ANQGSEA. Trimming at V came to 4 bases and at J to 1 base, leaving 9 bases not matched to a gene. The CDR3 is 16 residues long. CDR3 region: CSVGTLAGGSYNEQFF. In DNA, the CDR3 is TGCAGCGTTGGTACCCTAGCGGGTGGATCCTACAATGAGCAGTTCTTC.

The chain uses TRBV4-1 and TRBJ2-3; tentative D call: TRBD2 (6 bases). V lost 0 bases and J 1 base, leaving 14 bases between the germline ends. This CDR3 comprises 17 residues. CDR1 is MGHRA and CDR2 is YSYEKL in the germline V gene. The CDR3 reads CASSQDAETSGTDTQYF. The CDR3 DNA reads as TGCGCCAGCAGCCAAGATGCAGAGACTAGTGGCACAGATACGCAGTATTTT.

This clonotype was picked up a small number of times. The chain employs TRBV27 and TRBJ2-7; D is unclear. Germline values: CDR1 MNHEY, CDR2 SMNVEV (reference sequence). Trimming cost V 5 bases and J 2 bases, with 4 bases left between them. The CDR3 has 11 amino acids. The CDR3, as DNA: TGTGCCAGCAGTCCCACCTACGAGCAGTACTTC. Its translation: CASSPTYEQYF.

V is TRBV13 and J is TRBJ1-1; D gene unclear. V gave up 5 bases and J gave up 5 bases, with 9 bases separating them. CDR3 length: 12 amino acids. Germline CDR1 and CDR2: PRHDT and FYEKMQ (reference sequence). The CDR3: CASSLRWTEAFF. CDR3 sequence (DNA): TGTGCCAGCAGCCTTAGATGGACTGAAGCTTTCTTT.

V is TRBV5-1 and J is TRBJ1-3, with D perhaps matching TRBD1 (6 bases). CDR1 is SGHRS and CDR2 is YFSETQ in the germline V gene. V was cut by 4 bases and J by 8 bases, with 13 bases left in between. The CDR3 is made up of 13 amino acids. The CDR3 sequence is CASSAQGLDTIYF. As DNA, the CDR3 is TGCGCCAGCAGCGCGCAGGGGTTAGACACCATATATTTT.

CDR3 sequence reads: CASPRRLNTEAFF. CDR3 DNA sequence: TGTGCCAGTCCAAGGCGGCTGAACACTGAAGCTTTCTTT. The chain employs TRBV13 and TRBJ1-1; no reliable D call. Trimming took 9 bases from V and 0 from J, leaving 11 bases between them. The CDR3 loop spans 13 amino acids. Germline loops: CDR1 PRHDT, CDR2 FYEKMQ (reference sequence). The full variable domain, completed using reference TRBV13 and TRBJ1-1, is AAGVIQSPRHLIKEKRETATLKCYPIPRHDTVYWYQQGPGQDPQFLISFYEKMQSDKGSIPDRFSAQQFSDYHSELNMSSLELGDSALYFCASPRRLNTEAFFGQGTRLTVV.

There are a few counts of this clonotype. This sequence joins TRBV20-1 and TRBJ2-7, with D unclear. The ends were cut back, 6 bases at V and 0 bases at J, with 15 bases in the middle. Germline CDR1 reads DFQATT; CDR2 reads SNEGSKA (reference sequence). This CDR3 contains 14 residues. The CDR3 coding sequence is TGCAGTGCCTCCTCCATAGAGAGCTCCTACGAGCAGTACTTC. Translation: CSASSIESSYEQYF.

V gene TRBV7-2 combines with J gene TRBJ2-7; D unclear. CDR1 and CDR2 (germline): SGHTA, FQGNSA. This CDR3 region has 14 residues. Trimming stripped 3 bases from V and 2 bases from J, with 11 bases between. In DNA form, the CDR3 reads TGTGCCAGCAGCTTGGGCGGATCTACCTACGAGCAGTACTTC. Translating it yields CASSLGGSTYEQYF.

The rearrangement joins TRBV7-9 to TRBJ2-3, with D possibly being TRBD2 (6 bases). CDR3 size: 15 residues. Germline assignment: CDR1 SEHNR and CDR2 FQNEAQ (reference sequence). Trimming left V 3 bases short and J 1 base short, with 11 bases between. The DNA of the CDR3 is TGTGCCAGCAGCTTCGGGGACTCCGGCACAGATACGCAGTATTTT. It is translated as CASSFGDSGTDTQYF. The whole variable domain, filled in from reference TRBV7-9 and TRBJ2-3, reads DTGVSQNPRHKITKRGQNVTFRCDPISEHNRLYWYRQTLGQGPEFLTYFQNEAQLEKSRLLSDRFSAERPKGSFSTLEIQRTEQGDSAMYLCASSFGDSGTDTQYFGPGTRLTVL.

CDR3 sequence: CSARGDSGSSITGELFF. The CDR3 DNA follows: TGCAGTGCTAGAGGGGACTCGGGGTCAAGCATAACCGGGGAGCTGTTTTTT. V gene TRBV20-1 combines with J gene TRBJ2-2; D is possibly TRBD2 (6 bases). The CDR3 length is 17 residues. In germline, CDR1 is DFQATT, CDR2 SNEGSKA (reference sequence). With 1 base removed from V and 5 bases from J, the gap between germline ends came to 20 bases.

The rearrangement links TRBV7-2 to TRBJ2-3; tentatively, D is TRBD1 (5 bases). In germline, CDR1 is SGHTA, CDR2 FQGNSA. V shed 5 bases and J shed 4 bases, with 16 bases lying between them. The CDR3 totals 15 residues. The CDR3 nucleotides are TGTGCCAGCAGCATCAGGACACGGAAGGCAGATACGCAGTATTTT. Protein sequence: CASSIRTRKADTQYF.

In this sample, this clonotype turned up a few times. V usage is TRBV9 and J usage is TRBJ2-4, with a tentative D call TRBD2 (5 bases). The CDR3 extends over 14 amino acids. The V end lost 3 bases, the J end lost 9 bases, and 16 bases lay between the germline ends. Germline CDR1 reads SGDLS; CDR2 reads YYNGEE. The CDR3 here is CASSARPNEGIQYF. CDR3 nucleotides: TGTGCCAGCAGCGCCCGACCGAACGAGGGCATTCAGTACTTC.

The chain uses TRBV2 and TRBJ1-5, with TRBD1 matching over 9 bases. CDR1 is SNHLY, CDR2 FYNNEI, per germline. This CDR3 has 15 residues. The V and J ends lost 6 bases and 5 bases, in that order; junction bases with no gene match: 8. The CDR3 sequence is CASRLATGGDQPQHF. In nucleotides, the CDR3 is TGTGCCAGCAGACTCGCGACAGGGGGTGATCAGCCCCAGCATTTT.

CDR3 DNA sequence: TGCAGCCGACTCCGGGACAGACGACCGTTGAACACTGAAGCTTTCTTT. Translating it yields CSRLRDRRPLNTEAFF. The genes are TRBV20-1 and TRBJ1-1, with TRBD1 matching 7 bases. The germline V gene encodes CDR1 DFQATT and CDR2 SNEGSKA (reference sequence). The CDR3 runs to 16 residues.

V gene TRBV19 combines with J gene TRBJ2-7; D tentatively reads TRBD1 or TRBD2 (7 bases each). V lost 8 bases and J 1 base, leaving 18 bases between the germline ends. Germline V lookup: CDR1 LNHDA, CDR2 SQIVND (reference sequence). CDR3 length: 15 residues. In nucleotides, the CDR3 is TGTGCCAGTGGCTCAGGGGGGGACACGTCCTACGAGCAGTACTTC. It is translated as CASGSGGDTSYEQYF.